These 8 T cell receptor beta chains were sequenced from one sample in a study of T cells in Graves' hyperthyroidism and ophthalmopathy. Amplification of TCR beta CDR3 regions used RNA as the template. HTBI primers were employed in a first-round RT-PCR of the TCR CDR3. TCRdb redid the calling of the multiplex PCR reads with MiXCR, one entry per CDR3 protein. The sample yields around 250,000 distinct CDR3 sequences, approximately 25% seen once. The sequenced sample was blood. Receptors were obtained from a middle-aged woman with Graves' ophthalmopathy.

At least ten counts were recorded for this clonotype. The rearrangement links TRBV4-2 to TRBJ1-2; D unclear. Trimming took 2 bases from V and 1 from J, leaving 11 bases between them. Germline CDR1 and CDR2: LGHNA and YNFKEQ. The CDR3 has 15 residues. Here the CDR3 DNA reads TGTGCCAGCAGCCAACTCTGGGAAATTAACTATGGCTACACCTTC. Translated, it gives CASSQLWEINYGYTF.

This clonotype was observed at least ten times. The V gene is TRBV2, the J gene TRBJ2-2; 7 bases are shared with TRBD1. Per the germline V gene, CDR1 is SNHLY and CDR2 is FYNNEI. The CDR3 spans 14 residues. Trimming took 7 bases from V and 4 from J; bases not matched to a gene: 6. The CDR3 nucleotides read TGTGCCAGCACAAAGGGGGCGGGCACCGGGGAGCTGTTTTTT. As protein: CASTKGAGTGELFF.

This clonotype was seen at least ten times. The DNA of the CDR3 is TGTGCCATTAGGAGGCCCCAGGGGGCCGTGGGCAATCAGCCCCAGCATTTT. It specifies CAIRRPQGAVGNQPQHF. The chain combines TRBV28 with TRBJ1-5, with 8 bases aligning to TRBD1. Germline lookup yields CDR1 MDHEN and CDR2 SYDVKM. The ends lost 10 bases at V and 2 bases at J; junction bases unmatched: 16. The CDR3 is made up of 17 amino acids.

The DNA for the CDR3 is TGTGCCAGCAGTTTTCACAGCTGGCAGCATTTT. This codes for CASSFHSWQHF. The V call is TRBV28, the J call TRBJ1-5; D gene ambiguous. V lost 3 bases and J 13 bases, leaving 10 bases between the germline ends. From germline, CDR1 is MDHEN and CDR2 SYDVKM. This CDR3 is built from 11 residues.

In this sample, this clonotype turned up many times. This chain uses TRBV27 with TRBJ1-5; possible D gene TRBD1, 5 bases. With 5 bases removed from V and 5 bases from J, the gap between germline ends came to 22 bases. The CDR3 spans 17 residues. Germline V gene data show CDR1 as MNHEY and CDR2 as SMNVEV (reference sequence). For the CDR3, the DNA is TGTGCCAGCAGTCCCCGCAAGTTTGGGGGTTTGGATCAGCCCCAGCATTTT. Translation: CASSPRKFGGLDQPQHF.

The chain couples TRBV9 to TRBJ1-1; the D gene is possibly TRBD1 (6 bases). Germline V gene lookup returns CDR1 SGDLS and CDR2 YYNGEE. The CDR3 totals 14 residues. V lost 4 bases, J lost 7 bases, and 17 bases lay in between. For the CDR3, the DNA is TGTGCCAGCAGCCCGGGCCCCGGACAGAGTGAAGCTTTCTTT. Residues: CASSPGPGQSEAFF.

This clonotype showed up many times. V gene TRBV28 combines with J gene TRBJ2-5, with D unclear. CDR1 and CDR2 (germline): MDHEN, SYDVKM. This CDR3 contains 13 residues. The V end was cut by 4 bases, the J end by 2 bases, with 8 bases between. The CDR3 spells CASSSGQQETQYF. As DNA, the CDR3 is TGTGCCAGCAGTTCGGGTCAACAAGAGACCCAGTACTTC.

There are many counts of this clonotype. The CDR3 DNA follows: TGCGCCAGCAGCCCGTTCCTAGCGGCGGGGGAGACCCAGTACTTC. Translating it yields CASSPFLAAGETQYF. The chain recombines TRBV5-1 with TRBJ2-5; 7 positions agree with TRBD2. There are 15 residues in the CDR3. Germline V gene data show CDR1 as SGHRS and CDR2 as YFSETQ. Trimming took 4 bases from V and 5 from J; bases not matched to a gene: 11.